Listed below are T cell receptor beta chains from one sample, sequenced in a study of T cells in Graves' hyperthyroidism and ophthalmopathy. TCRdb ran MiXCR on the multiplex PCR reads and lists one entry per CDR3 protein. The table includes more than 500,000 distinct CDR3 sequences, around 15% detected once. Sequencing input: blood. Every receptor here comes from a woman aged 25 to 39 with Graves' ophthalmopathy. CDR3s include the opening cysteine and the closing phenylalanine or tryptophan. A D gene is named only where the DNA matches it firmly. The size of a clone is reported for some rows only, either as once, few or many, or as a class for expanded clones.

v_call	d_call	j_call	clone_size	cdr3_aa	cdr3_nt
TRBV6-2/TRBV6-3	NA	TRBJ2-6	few	CASRPGFSGANVLTF	TGTGCCAGCAGACCCGGTTTCTCTGGGGCCAACGTCCTGACTTTC
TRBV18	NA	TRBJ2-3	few	CASSPEQGFRLQDTQYF	TGTGCCAGCTCACCGGAACAGGGTTTTAGGTTGCAAGATACGCAGTATTTT
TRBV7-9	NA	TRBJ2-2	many	CASSFGFGLGLTGELFF	TGTGCCAGCAGCTTCGGTTTTGGACTCGGGCTCACCGGGGAGCTGTTTTTT
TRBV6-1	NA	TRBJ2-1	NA	CASSPGVSYEQFF	TGTGCCAGCAGTCCAGGGGTTTCCTACGAGCAGTTCTTC
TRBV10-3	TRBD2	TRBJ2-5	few	CAIRLTSGRAQETQYF	TGTGCCATCAGGCTGACTAGCGGGAGGGCGCAGGAGACCCAGTACTTC
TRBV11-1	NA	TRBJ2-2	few	CASSSRQESTGELFF	TGTGCCAGCAGCTCCCGACAGGAAAGCACCGGGGAGCTGTTTTTT
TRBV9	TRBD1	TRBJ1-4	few	CASSVEGTGDEKLFF	TGTGCCAGCAGCGTAGAAGGGACAGGGGATGAAAAACTGTTTTTT
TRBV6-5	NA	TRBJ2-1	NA	CASSYSTSGAEQFF	TGTGCCAGCAGTTACTCGACCTCAGGGGCTGAGCAGTTCTTC
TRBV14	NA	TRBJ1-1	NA	CASSLTDLNTEAFF	TGTGCCAGCAGCTTGACAGATTTGAACACTGAAGCTTTCTTT
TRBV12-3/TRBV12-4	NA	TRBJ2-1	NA	CATRGVNEQFF	TGTGCCACTCGAGGGGTAAATGAGCAGTTCTTC
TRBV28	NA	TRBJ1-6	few	CASSFRTTNSPLHF	TGTGCCAGCAGTTTTCGGACTACCAATTCACCCCTCCACTTT
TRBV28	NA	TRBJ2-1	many	CASSVRDELYNEQFF	TGTGCCAGCAGCGTCCGGGACGAACTATACAATGAGCAGTTCTTC
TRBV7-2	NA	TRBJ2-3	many	CASSLRGATTGQYF	TGTGCCAGCAGCTTAAGGGGGGCTACTACAGGGCAGTATTTT
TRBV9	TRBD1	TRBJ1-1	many	CASSRTGTGVNTEAFF	TGTGCCAGCAGCAGAACCGGGACAGGGGTTAACACTGAAGCTTTCTTT
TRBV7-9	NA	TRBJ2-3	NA	CASSFGGHDTQYF	TGTGCCAGCAGCTTCGGGGGGCATGATACGCAGTATTTT
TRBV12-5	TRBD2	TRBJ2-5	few	CASGLTGLAGYQETQYF	TGTGCTAGTGGTTTGACAGGACTAGCGGGGTACCAAGAGACCCAGTACTTC
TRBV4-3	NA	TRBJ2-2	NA	CASSHPSGHTGELFF	TGCGCCAGCAGCCACCCCTCGGGGCACACCGGGGAGCTGTTTTTT
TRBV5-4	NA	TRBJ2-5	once	CASSPLASRQETQYF	TGTGCCAGCAGCCCCCTAGCCTCTAGGCAAGAGACCCAGTACTTC
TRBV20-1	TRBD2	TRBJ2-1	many	CSARVFVGLSGSYNEQFF	TGCAGTGCTAGAGTTTTCGTCGGTTTGAGCGGGAGCTACAATGAGCAGTTCTTC
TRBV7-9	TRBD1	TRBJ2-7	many	CASTGTGTSYEQYF	TGTGCCAGCACCGGGACAGGGACCTCATACGAGCAGTACTTC
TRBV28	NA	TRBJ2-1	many	CASSPEGLPYNEQFF	TGTGCCAGCAGTCCCGAGGGGCTACCCTACAATGAGCAGTTCTTC
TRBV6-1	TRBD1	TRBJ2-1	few	CASSATGGGYNEQFF	TGTGCCAGCAGTGCCACAGGGGGTGGTTACAATGAGCAGTTCTTC
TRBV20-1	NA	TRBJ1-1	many	CSASGDLGHTEAFF	TGCAGTGCTTCGGGTGACTTAGGTCACACTGAAGCTTTCTTT
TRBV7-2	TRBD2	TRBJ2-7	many	CASSLGLAGQIYEQYF	TGTGCCAGCAGCTTAGGACTAGCGGGCCAAATTTACGAGCAGTACTTC
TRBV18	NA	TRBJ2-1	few	CASSPSGDNSYNEQFF	TGTGCCAGCTCACCTTCGGGAGACAATTCCTACAATGAGCAGTTCTTC
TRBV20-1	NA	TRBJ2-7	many	CSAQRRGSYEQYF	TGCAGTGCCCAGCGGAGGGGCTCCTACGAGCAGTACTTC
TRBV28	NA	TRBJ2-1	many	CASSRSSYNEQFF	TGTGCCAGCAGTCGTAGCTCCTACAATGAGCAGTTCTTC
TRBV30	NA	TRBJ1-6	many	CAWGAMYSPLHF	TGTGCCTGGGGGGCCATGTACTCACCCCTCCACTTT
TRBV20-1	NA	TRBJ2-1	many	CSASRGSSNDEQFF	TGCAGTGCTAGCCGGGGGTCTAGCAACGATGAGCAGTTCTTC
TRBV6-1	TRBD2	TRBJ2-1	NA	CASNLGLAGINEQFF	TGTGCCAGCAACCTGGGACTAGCGGGAATCAATGAGCAGTTCTTC
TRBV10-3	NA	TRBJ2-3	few	CAISPSTDTQYF	TGTGCCATCAGTCCTAGCACAGATACGCAGTATTTT
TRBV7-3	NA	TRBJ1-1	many	CASSFDGNTEAFF	TGTGCCAGCAGCTTTGACGGGAACACTGAAGCTTTCTTT
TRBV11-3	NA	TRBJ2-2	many	CASSSPAPRTGELFF	TGTGCCAGCAGCTCCCCAGCCCCTAGAACCGGGGAGCTGTTTTTT
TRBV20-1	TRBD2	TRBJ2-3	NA	CSDQSPFLAGGSDTQYF	TGCAGTGACCAAAGCCCCTTTCTAGCGGGAGGGTCCGATACGCAGTATTTT
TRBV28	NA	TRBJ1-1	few	CASRGTPERGTEAFF	TGTGCCAGCAGGGGGACCCCCGAGCGGGGCACTGAAGCTTTCTTT
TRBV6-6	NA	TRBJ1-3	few	CASSYYSPSSGNTIYF	TGTGCCAGCAGTTACTACAGCCCTAGCTCTGGAAACACCATATATTTT
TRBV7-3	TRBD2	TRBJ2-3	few	CASGPSGTDTQYF	TGTGCCAGCGGTCCTAGCGGTACAGATACGCAGTATTTT
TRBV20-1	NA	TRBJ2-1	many	CSAREPGTYNEQFF	TGCAGTGCTAGAGAACCGGGAACCTACAATGAGCAGTTCTTC